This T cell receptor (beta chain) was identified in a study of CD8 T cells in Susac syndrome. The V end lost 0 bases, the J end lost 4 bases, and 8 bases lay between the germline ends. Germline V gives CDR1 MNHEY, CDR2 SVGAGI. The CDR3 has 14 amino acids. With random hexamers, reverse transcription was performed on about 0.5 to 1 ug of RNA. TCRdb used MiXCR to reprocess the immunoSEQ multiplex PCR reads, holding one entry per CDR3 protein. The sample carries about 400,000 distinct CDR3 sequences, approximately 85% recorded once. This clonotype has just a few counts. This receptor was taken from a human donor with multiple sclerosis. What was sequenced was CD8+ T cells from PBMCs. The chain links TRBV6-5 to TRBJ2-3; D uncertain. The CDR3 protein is CASSYSSGPDTQYF. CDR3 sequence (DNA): TGTGCCAGCAGTTACTCTTCGGGCCCAGATACGCAGTATTTT.